Listed below are T cell receptor beta chains from one sample, sequenced in a study of T cells in localized non-small cell lung cancer. Profiled with immunoSEQ multiplex PCR; TCRdb holds only in-frame clones, not every one. The repertoire holds some 1,600 clones, with 27% as singletons. The input for sequencing was normal lung tissue next to the tumor, taken before any cancer treatment. The receptor source for this set is a man aged 35-75 years with stage II squamous cell lung carcinoma. CDR3s include the opening cysteine and the closing phenylalanine or tryptophan. The D gene is left open where the match is weak. Rows give clone size only sometimes, using once, few, many, or a class for an expanded clone.

j_call: TRBJ2-3
clone_size: few
d_call: TRBD2
v_call: TRBV15
cdr3_nt: TGTGCCACCAGCAGAGCGAATGTAGCGGGATCAGATACGCAGTATTTT
cdr3_aa: CATSRANVAGSDTQYF

j_call: TRBJ2-1
clone_size: .
d_call: TRBD2
v_call: TRBV19
cdr3_nt: TGTGCCAGTAGTATAACGGGGGGTTCGTACAATGAGCAGTTCTTC
cdr3_aa: CASSITGGSYNEQFF

j_call: TRBJ1-1
clone_size: .
d_call: .
v_call: TRBV30
cdr3_nt: TGTGCCTGTAACCCCAGGGGACGGACTGAAGCTTTCTTT
cdr3_aa: CACNPRGRTEAFF

j_call: TRBJ1-5
clone_size: .
d_call: .
v_call: TRBV4-1
cdr3_nt: TGCGCCAGCAGCCAAGTTCTGGGGATTGGAGGCAATCAGCCCCAGCATTTT
cdr3_aa: CASSQVLGIGGNQPQHF

j_call: TRBJ2-7
clone_size: .
d_call: .
v_call: TRBV28
cdr3_nt: TGTGCCAGCTGCTGTCCCCCCGGCATAGCCTACGAGCAGTACTTC
cdr3_aa: CASCCPPGIAYEQYF

j_call: TRBJ2-7
clone_size: few
d_call: .
v_call: TRBV30
cdr3_nt: TGTGCCTGGAGTACAGGGACCTACGAGCAGTACTTC
cdr3_aa: CAWSTGTYEQYF

j_call: TRBJ2-5
clone_size: few
d_call: TRBD2
v_call: TRBV5-1
cdr3_nt: TGCGCCAGCAGCCCCCCGATAGCGGGTGCACAAGAGACCCAGTACTTC
cdr3_aa: CASSPPIAGAQETQYF

j_call: TRBJ2-3
clone_size: .
d_call: .
v_call: TRBV28
cdr3_nt: TGTGCCAGCAACCGACGAGGGACAGATACGCAGTATTTT
cdr3_aa: CASNRRGTDTQYF

j_call: TRBJ2-1
clone_size: .
d_call: TRBD2
v_call: TRBV6-8
cdr3_nt: TGTGCCAGCAGAGCAGCGGGAGGGCCTCTGGAGCAGTTCTTC
cdr3_aa: CASRAAGGPLEQFF

j_call: TRBJ2-1
clone_size: few
d_call: .
v_call: TRBV1
cdr3_nt: TGCGCCAGCAGCCAAGACGGTAGCGGGAGGGCCCAGGAGCAGTTCTTC
cdr3_aa: CASSQDGSGRAQEQFF

j_call: TRBJ1-1
clone_size: medium-sized
d_call: TRBD1
v_call: TRBV11-3
cdr3_nt: TGTGCCAGCAGCTTAGGACAGGGGAACACTGAAGCTTTCTTT
cdr3_aa: CASSLGQGNTEAFF

j_call: TRBJ2-1
clone_size: medium-sized
d_call: .
v_call: TRBV11-3
cdr3_nt: TGTGCCAGCAGCCCAGAGGGGGGTAATTACAATGAGCAGTTCTTC
cdr3_aa: CASSPEGGNYNEQFF

j_call: TRBJ1-2
clone_size: .
d_call: .
v_call: TRBV23-1
cdr3_nt: TGCGCCAGCAGCCTAATAAGCTCGGGGGGCGAAAACTATGGCTACACCTTC
cdr3_aa: CASSLISSGGENYGYTF

j_call: TRBJ2-1
clone_size: .
d_call: TRBD2
v_call: TRBV11-3
cdr3_nt: TGTGCCAGCAGCTTTCAATCTAGCGGATCCTACAATGAGCAGTTCTTC
cdr3_aa: CASSFQSSGSYNEQFF

j_call: TRBJ2-2
clone_size: .
d_call: .
v_call: TRBV28
cdr3_nt: TGTGCCAGCAGTTTATCCGCCGGGGAAGTCGGGGAGCTGTTTTTT
cdr3_aa: CASSLSAGEVGELFF

j_call: TRBJ1-1
clone_size: .
d_call: .
v_call: TRBV6-7
cdr3_nt: TGTGCCAGCACTCAGGGAACTGAAGCTTTCTTT
cdr3_aa: CASTQGTEAFF